This is a list of T cell receptor beta chains from one sample in a study of technical replicates of blood from several donors. Clones were read by immunoSEQ multiplex PCR, and TCRdb kept only the in-frame ones, dropping some. The sample carries tens of thousands of clones, approximately 90% recorded once. Input material: T cells isolated from PBMCs. The receptor source for this set is a human donor in good health. CDR3s include the opening cysteine and the closing phenylalanine or tryptophan. A D gene is named only where the DNA matches it firmly. The size entry is marked missing in some rows and otherwise reads once, few, many or a size class.

j_call: TRBJ1-1; clone_size: .; d_call: TRBD1; v_call: TRBV5-1; cdr3_aa: CASTLTGFKNTEAFF; cdr3_nt: TGCGCCAGCACCCTGACAGGGTTTAAAAACACTGAAGCTTTCTTT
j_call: TRBJ2-7; clone_size: .; d_call: .; v_call: TRBV6-5; cdr3_aa: CASSYSYRAIREQYF; cdr3_nt: TGTGCCAGCAGTTACTCGTACAGGGCGATCCGAGAGCAGTACTTC
j_call: TRBJ2-7; clone_size: .; d_call: .; v_call: TRBV15; cdr3_aa: CATSRPENSVRGQYF; cdr3_nt: TGTGCCACCAGCAGGCCGGAGAACTCCGTCAGAGGGCAGTACTTC
j_call: TRBJ1-2; clone_size: .; d_call: .; v_call: TRBV5-4; cdr3_aa: CASSFGGNFYGYTF; cdr3_nt: TGTGCCAGCAGCTTTGGGGGGAATTTCTATGGCTACACCTTC
j_call: TRBJ2-7; clone_size: once; d_call: TRBD2; v_call: TRBV4-1; cdr3_aa: CASSHLSSGSKPDYEQYF; cdr3_nt: TGCGCCAGCAGCCATCTATCTAGCGGGAGTAAACCCGACTACGAGCAGTACTTC
j_call: TRBJ2-6; clone_size: .; d_call: .; v_call: TRBV9; cdr3_aa: CASSADRSGANVLTF; cdr3_nt: TGTGCCAGCAGCGCAGACAGGTCTGGGGCCAACGTCCTGACTTTC
j_call: TRBJ2-3; clone_size: .; d_call: TRBD1; v_call: TRBV28; cdr3_aa: CASSLDRMGDTQYF; cdr3_nt: TGTGCCAGCAGTCTGGACAGGATGGGAGATACGCAGTATTTT
j_call: TRBJ1-5; clone_size: once; d_call: .; v_call: TRBV6-5; cdr3_aa: CASSTGKQPQHF; cdr3_nt: TGTGCCAGCAGTACAGGGAAACAGCCCCAGCATTTT
j_call: TRBJ2-7; clone_size: .; d_call: TRBD2; v_call: TRBV27; cdr3_aa: CASSFMGLAYEQYF; cdr3_nt: TGTGCCAGCAGTTTTATGGGACTAGCCTACGAGCAGTACTTC
j_call: TRBJ2-1; clone_size: once; d_call: .; v_call: TRBV6-5; cdr3_aa: CASSYRQVPNEQFF; cdr3_nt: TGTGCCAGCAGTTACAGGCAGGTTCCGAATGAGCAGTTCTTC
j_call: TRBJ1-5; clone_size: .; d_call: TRBD1; v_call: TRBV5-6; cdr3_aa: CASSDGQGGQPQHF; cdr3_nt: TGTGCCAGCAGCGACGGACAGGGGGGTCAGCCCCAGCATTTT
j_call: TRBJ1-1; clone_size: .; d_call: TRBD1; v_call: TRBV9; cdr3_aa: CASSAHRGRTEAFF; cdr3_nt: TGTGCCAGCAGCGCGCACAGGGGGAGGACTGAAGCTTTCTTT
j_call: TRBJ2-1; clone_size: .; d_call: .; v_call: TRBV27; cdr3_aa: CASSLAVSYNEQFF; cdr3_nt: TGTGCCAGCAGCTTAGCGGTGTCCTACAATGAGCAGTTCTTC
j_call: TRBJ2-3; clone_size: .; d_call: TRBD2; v_call: TRBV5-1; cdr3_aa: CASSLGLAGQYF; cdr3_nt: TGCGCCAGCAGCTTGGGACTAGCGGGGCAGTATTTT
j_call: TRBJ2-2; clone_size: .; d_call: .; v_call: TRBV5-6; cdr3_aa: CASLRLGSGELFF; cdr3_nt: TGTGCCAGCCTCCGTCTCGGGAGCGGGGAGCTGTTTTTT
j_call: TRBJ2-7; clone_size: many; d_call: .; v_call: TRBV6-5; cdr3_aa: CASRYLQGGSYEQYF; cdr3_nt: TGTGCCAGCAGGTATCTGCAGGGAGGCTCGTACGAGCAGTACTTC
j_call: TRBJ2-1; clone_size: .; d_call: .; v_call: TRBV6-1; cdr3_aa: CASSEGASAQYNEQFF; cdr3_nt: TGTGCCAGCAGTGAAGGGGCTAGCGCCCAATACAATGAGCAGTTCTTC
j_call: TRBJ2-5; clone_size: .; d_call: .; v_call: TRBV18; cdr3_aa: CASSPGRGQETQYF; cdr3_nt: TGTGCCAGCTCACCGGGCCGGGGTCAAGAGACCCAGTACTTC
j_call: TRBJ2-7; clone_size: .; d_call: TRBD2; v_call: TRBV16; cdr3_aa: CASSQSLASGYEQYF; cdr3_nt: TGTGCCAGCAGCCAATCCTTAGCTAGCGGTTACGAGCAGTACTTC
j_call: TRBJ2-2; clone_size: .; d_call: TRBD1; v_call: TRBV7-9; cdr3_aa: CASSTDRAGELFF; cdr3_nt: TGTGCCAGCAGCACCGACAGGGCCGGGGAGCTGTTTTTT
j_call: TRBJ2-3; clone_size: .; d_call: .; v_call: TRBV7-9; cdr3_aa: CASSSPGLRTQYF; cdr3_nt: TGTGCCAGCAGCTCCCCGGGACTGCGTACGCAGTATTTT
j_call: TRBJ1-2; clone_size: .; d_call: TRBD1; v_call: TRBV7-2; cdr3_aa: CASSLGQGARGYTF; cdr3_nt: TGTGCCAGCAGCTTAGGACAGGGGGCGCGAGGCTACACCTTC
j_call: TRBJ1-2; clone_size: .; d_call: .; v_call: TRBV27; cdr3_aa: CASSSGSLGYTF; cdr3_nt: TGTGCCAGCAGTTCCGGGTCGCTTGGCTACACCTTC
j_call: TRBJ2-3; clone_size: .; d_call: .; v_call: TRBV11-2; cdr3_aa: CASTTGSTDTQYF; cdr3_nt: TGTGCCAGCACCACCGGGAGCACAGATACGCAGTATTTT
j_call: TRBJ2-2; clone_size: .; d_call: TRBD2; v_call: TRBV2; cdr3_aa: CASRTLAGATGELFF; cdr3_nt: TGTGCCAGCAGGACCCTAGCGGGAGCGACCGGGGAGCTGTTTTTT
j_call: TRBJ1-2; clone_size: few; d_call: TRBD1; v_call: TRBV28; cdr3_aa: CASSSGQNLRGYTF; cdr3_nt: TGTGCCAGCAGTTCGGGACAGAACCTTCGGGGCTACACCTTC
j_call: TRBJ2-2; clone_size: .; d_call: .; v_call: TRBV29-1; cdr3_aa: CSVKVRGAGELFF; cdr3_nt: TGCAGCGTGAAAGTTCGGGGTGCCGGGGAGCTGTTTTTT
j_call: TRBJ2-2; clone_size: .; d_call: .; v_call: TRBV7-9; cdr3_aa: CARETDSANTGELFF; cdr3_nt: TGTGCCAGAGAGACGGACAGCGCGAACACCGGGGAGCTGTTTTTT
j_call: TRBJ1-2; clone_size: .; d_call: TRBD1; v_call: TRBV18; cdr3_aa: CASSLGQGYGYTF; cdr3_nt: TGTGCCAGCTCACTAGGACAGGGTTATGGCTACACCTTC
j_call: TRBJ2-2; clone_size: .; d_call: TRBD1; v_call: TRBV11-2; cdr3_aa: CASRSDRGRLLNTGELFF; cdr3_nt: TGTGCCAGCCGATCCGACAGGGGGCGCCTATTGAACACCGGGGAGCTGTTTTTT
j_call: TRBJ1-3; clone_size: .; d_call: .; v_call: TRBV19; cdr3_aa: CASSRQRSGNTIYF; cdr3_nt: TGTGCCAGTAGTCGACAGAGATCTGGAAACACCATATATTTT
j_call: TRBJ2-7; clone_size: .; d_call: TRBD2; v_call: TRBV5-6; cdr3_aa: CASSPWGGSDEQYF; cdr3_nt: TGTGCCAGCAGCCCGTGGGGCGGGAGTGACGAGCAGTACTTC
j_call: TRBJ1-5; clone_size: .; d_call: .; v_call: TRBV2; cdr3_aa: CASSKQGGNQPQHF; cdr3_nt: TGTGCCAGCAGTAAACAGGGAGGCAATCAGCCCCAGCATTTT
j_call: TRBJ1-1; clone_size: few; d_call: .; v_call: TRBV19; cdr3_aa: CASSFGNTEAFF; cdr3_nt: TGTGCCAGTAGTTTCGGGAACACTGAAGCTTTCTTT
j_call: TRBJ2-7; clone_size: .; d_call: TRBD2; v_call: TRBV2; cdr3_aa: CASSVVSSGSENQGEQYF; cdr3_nt: TGTGCCAGCAGTGTTGTGTCTAGCGGGAGTGAGAACCAGGGCGAGCAGTACTTC
j_call: TRBJ2-2; clone_size: few; d_call: .; v_call: TRBV2; cdr3_aa: CASSGTDNTGELFF; cdr3_nt: TGTGCCAGCAGTGGGACAGATAACACCGGGGAGCTGTTTTTT
j_call: TRBJ1-5; clone_size: .; d_call: .; v_call: TRBV6-5; cdr3_aa: CASSRVFSSPAQHF; cdr3_nt: TGTGCCAGCAGTCGGGTTTTTAGTTCCCCGGCCCAGCATTTT
j_call: TRBJ2-5; clone_size: .; d_call: .; v_call: TRBV2; cdr3_aa: CASSVGGETQYF; cdr3_nt: TGTGCCAGCAGTGTTGGAGGGGAGACCCAGTACTTC
j_call: TRBJ2-1; clone_size: .; d_call: .; v_call: TRBV6-5; cdr3_aa: CASSYSLPGWQFF; cdr3_nt: TGTGCCAGCAGTTACTCACTCCCCGGGTGGCAGTTCTTC
j_call: TRBJ2-1; clone_size: .; d_call: .; v_call: TRBV19; cdr3_aa: CASSTVSGYNEQFF; cdr3_nt: TGTGCCAGTAGTACCGTTAGCGGATACAATGAGCAGTTCTTC
j_call: TRBJ2-5; clone_size: .; d_call: TRBD2; v_call: TRBV4-1; cdr3_aa: CASSQLLPPAGVRETQYF; cdr3_nt: TGCGCCAGCAGCCAACTACTCCCCCCAGCGGGAGTTCGAGAGACCCAGTACTTC
j_call: TRBJ1-1; clone_size: .; d_call: .; v_call: TRBV5-1; cdr3_aa: CASSPHQGFNAEAFF; cdr3_nt: TGCGCCAGCAGCCCACATCAGGGTTTTAACGCTGAAGCTTTCTTT
j_call: TRBJ2-7; clone_size: .; d_call: .; v_call: TRBV5-1; cdr3_aa: CASSLPSSYEQYF; cdr3_nt: TGCGCCAGCAGCTTGCCCAGCTCCTACGAGCAGTACTTC
j_call: TRBJ2-7; clone_size: .; d_call: TRBD2; v_call: TRBV6-5; cdr3_aa: CASSPYGLAAYEQYF; cdr3_nt: TGTGCCAGCAGTCCTTATGGACTAGCGGCCTACGAGCAGTACTTC
j_call: TRBJ1-1; clone_size: few; d_call: .; v_call: TRBV30; cdr3_aa: CACWSWAEGLSTEAFF; cdr3_nt: TGTGCCTGTTGGAGCTGGGCGGAGGGTCTGAGCACTGAAGCTTTCTTT
j_call: TRBJ1-2; clone_size: .; d_call: .; v_call: TRBV19; cdr3_aa: CASSIGLTGPDPYGYTF; cdr3_nt: TGTGCCAGTAGTATAGGCCTAACAGGGCCCGACCCTTATGGCTACACCTTC
j_call: TRBJ2-1; clone_size: .; d_call: .; v_call: TRBV27; cdr3_aa: CASISLRGNEQFF; cdr3_nt: TGTGCCAGCATTTCCCTCAGGGGCAATGAGCAGTTCTTC
j_call: TRBJ1-5; clone_size: .; d_call: .; v_call: TRBV6-6; cdr3_aa: CASRDTRVASQPQHF; cdr3_nt: TGTGCCAGCAGGGATACTCGGGTAGCCAGTCAGCCCCAGCATTTT
j_call: TRBJ2-7; clone_size: .; d_call: TRBD2; v_call: TRBV4-1; cdr3_aa: CASRRTSGGLDEQYF; cdr3_nt: TGCGCCAGCAGGAGAACTAGCGGGGGGCTGGACGAGCAGTACTTC
j_call: TRBJ2-5; clone_size: few; d_call: TRBD2; v_call: TRBV30; cdr3_aa: CAWSPLAGEETQYF; cdr3_nt: TGTGCCTGGAGCCCATTAGCGGGGGAAGAGACCCAGTACTTC
j_call: TRBJ1-5; clone_size: .; d_call: .; v_call: TRBV15; cdr3_aa: CATSRDSGYSNQPQHF; cdr3_nt: TGTGCCACCAGCAGAGACTCGGGATATAGCAATCAGCCCCAGCATTTT
j_call: TRBJ1-1; clone_size: .; d_call: .; v_call: TRBV18; cdr3_aa: CASSPRTEMNTEAFF; cdr3_nt: TGTGCCAGCTCACCCCGGACAGAAATGAACACTGAAGCTTTCTTT
j_call: TRBJ2-2; clone_size: .; d_call: TRBD2; v_call: TRBV14; cdr3_aa: CASSRGGTGELFF; cdr3_nt: TGTGCCAGCAGTCGGGGGGGTACCGGGGAGCTGTTTTTT
j_call: TRBJ1-2; clone_size: few; d_call: .; v_call: TRBV28; cdr3_aa: CASSFRGIGLPGYTF; cdr3_nt: TGTGCCAGCAGTTTCAGGGGAATTGGGCTACCCGGGTACACCTTC
j_call: TRBJ2-1; clone_size: .; d_call: .; v_call: TRBV19; cdr3_aa: CASRALNEQFF; cdr3_nt: TGTGCCAGTAGGGCTCTGAATGAGCAGTTCTTC